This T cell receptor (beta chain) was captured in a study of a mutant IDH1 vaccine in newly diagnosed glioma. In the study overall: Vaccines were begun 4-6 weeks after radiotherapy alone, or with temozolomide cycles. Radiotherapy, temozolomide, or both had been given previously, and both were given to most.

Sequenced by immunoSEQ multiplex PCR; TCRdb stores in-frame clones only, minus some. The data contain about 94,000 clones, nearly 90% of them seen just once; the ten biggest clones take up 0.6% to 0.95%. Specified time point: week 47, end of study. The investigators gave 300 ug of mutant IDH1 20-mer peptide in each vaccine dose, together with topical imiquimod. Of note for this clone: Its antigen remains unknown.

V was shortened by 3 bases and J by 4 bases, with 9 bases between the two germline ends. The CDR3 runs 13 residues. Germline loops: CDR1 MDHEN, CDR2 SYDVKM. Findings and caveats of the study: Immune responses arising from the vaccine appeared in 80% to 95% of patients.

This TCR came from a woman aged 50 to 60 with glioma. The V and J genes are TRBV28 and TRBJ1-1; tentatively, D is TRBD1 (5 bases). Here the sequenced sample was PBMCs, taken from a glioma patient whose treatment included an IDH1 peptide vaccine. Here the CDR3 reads CASSFQGRTEAFF. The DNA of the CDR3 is TGTGCCAGCAGTTTCCAGGGTCGCACTGAAGCTTTCTTT.